Listed here are 18 T cell receptor beta chains from one sample, sequenced in a study of OX40 agonist ivuxolimab in advanced cancers. Profiled with immunoSEQ multiplex PCR; TCRdb holds only in-frame clones, not every one. The table has around 34,000 clones, 81% seen once. The sample was CD4+ or CD8+ T cells sorted from blood, taken in a trial of the OX40 agonist ivuxolimab. These TCRs come from an adult with an advanced solid tumor such as melanoma, head and neck, liver or kidney cancer.

The V gene is TRBV10-3, the J gene TRBJ2-5; D ambiguous. The CDR3 covers 14 residues. With 5 bases removed from V and 4 bases from J, the gap between germline ends came to 14 bases. Per the germline V gene, CDR1 is ENHRY and CDR2 is SYGVKD. CDR3 residues: CAISHASGAETQYF. In DNA, the CDR3 is TGTGCCATCAGTCATGCCTCGGGCGCAGAGACCCAGTACTTC.

The chain recombines TRBV9 with TRBJ2-5, with D tentatively TRBD1 or TRBD2 (6 bases each). CDR1 is SGDLS, CDR2 YYNGEE, per germline. V lost 0 bases and J 6 bases, leaving 15 bases between the germline ends. This CDR3 contains 15 residues. CDR3 region: CASSVDGGAGKTQYF. As DNA, the CDR3 is TGTGCCAGCAGCGTAGACGGGGGCGCTGGAAAGACCCAGTACTTC.

The chain recombines TRBV5-1 with TRBJ2-1; 11 bases are shared with TRBD1. Unmatched junction bases numbered 11, after V lost 6 bases and J lost 6 bases. The CDR3 is 16 residues long. Germline V gene data show CDR1 as SGHRS and CDR2 as YFSETQ. The CDR3 protein is CASNKDRTGGINEQFF. In nucleotides, the CDR3 is TGCGCCAGCAACAAAGATAGGACAGGGGGCATCAATGAGCAGTTCTTC.

This clone has just a few counts. This chain joins TRBV10-3 and TRBJ2-5, with a possible D match to TRBD1 (5 bases). Trimming took off 3 bases at V and 4 bases at J, with 6 bases between the two ends. Germline V gene lookup returns CDR1 ENHRY and CDR2 SYGVKD. The CDR3 extends over 12 amino acids. The CDR3 is CAISEGAETQYF. CDR3 nucleotide sequence: TGTGCCATCAGTGAAGGGGCAGAGACCCAGTACTTC.

The gene calls are TRBV28 and TRBJ2-6; TRBD1 is a possible D gene (6 bases). The germline gives CDR1 MDHEN, CDR2 SYDVKM. This CDR3 region has 17 residues. The V gene lost 2 bases and the J gene lost 3 bases, with 14 bases spanning the gap. CDR3 sequence (DNA): TGTGCCAGCAGTTTACCGGGGACAACCTTTGGGGCCAACGTCCTGACTTTC. As protein: CASSLPGTTFGANVLTF.

V is TRBV27 and J is TRBJ2-2; no firm D call. The germline V and J ends were trimmed by 5 bases and 2 bases, with 12 bases remaining between them. The CDR3 is 15 amino acids. Per the germline V gene, CDR1 is MNHEY and CDR2 is SMNVEV (reference sequence). The CDR3 DNA reads TGTGCCAGCAGTCAGCGACCAGGCAACACCGGGGAGCTGTTTTTT. It yields the protein CASSQRPGNTGELFF.

The chain has TRBV25-1 and TRBJ2-2, with D hard to call. The CDR3 extends over 13 amino acids. Germline-derived CDR1 and CDR2 are MGHDK and SYGVNS. V gave up 5 bases and J gave up 6 bases, with 10 bases separating them. The CDR3 nucleotides are TGTGCCAGCAGTTTAGCCGCGGCCGGGGAGCTGTTTTTT. Encoded protein: CASSLAAAGELFF.

V is TRBV5-6 and J is TRBJ2-7; a weak D match, TRBD1 (5 bases). The germline gives CDR1 SGHDT, CDR2 YYEEEE. Deletions cut 7 bases from V and 0 bases from J, with 11 bases between. The CDR3 spans 13 residues. CDR3 nucleotide sequence: TGTGCCAGCCGACAGAGATCCTCCTACGAGCAGTACTTC. This sequence encodes CASRQRSSYEQYF.

The CDR3 coding sequence is TGTGCCTGGAGTGTTGACAGCAATCAGCCCCAGCATTTT. Translating gives CAWSVDSNQPQHF. The rearrangement links TRBV30 to TRBJ1-5, with D unresolved. The CDR3 spans 13 residues. Germline CDR1 reads GTSNPN; CDR2 reads SVGIG (reference sequence). V lost 0 bases and J 1 base, leaving 4 bases between the germline ends.

This clone was found a few times. This chain joins TRBV7-6 and TRBJ1-5; D is ambiguous. This CDR3 region has 12 residues. Trimming cost V 0 bases and J 7 bases, with 4 bases left between them. Germline V CDR1 and CDR2: SGHVS, FNYEAQ. CDR3 residues: CASSLAGQPQHF. CDR3 bases: TGTGCCAGCAGCTTAGCAGGGCAGCCCCAGCATTTT.

The CDR3 loop is CASSLNGITGNTIYF. The CDR3 region has the DNA TGTGCCAGCAGCTTAAATGGAATTACTGGAAACACCATATATTTT. The chain recombines TRBV7-2 with TRBJ1-3; D gene ambiguous. Germline V lookup: CDR1 SGHTA, CDR2 FQGNSA. CDR3 length: 15 amino acids. V dropped 2 bases and J dropped 2 bases, with 10 bases sitting between them.

CDR3 DNA: TGCGCCAGCAGCCAAGAGTGGACAGGGAACACCGGGGAGCTGTTTTTT. Its translation: CASSQEWTGNTGELFF. This rearrangement joins TRBV4-3 to TRBJ2-2; TRBD1 matches at 7 bases. Per the germline V gene, CDR1 is LGHNA and CDR2 is YSLEER. The CDR3 covers 16 residues. V gave up 0 bases and J gave up 1 base; unmatched junction bases: 2.

The DNA for the CDR3 is TGTGCCTGGAGTGTAATGGGACAGGGGAGTGATGAGCAGTTCTTC. Translating it yields CAWSVMGQGSDEQFF. The chain is built from TRBV30 and TRBJ2-1; 10 positions match TRBD1. The CDR3 contains 15 residues. Germline CDR1 GTSNPN, CDR2 SVGIG (reference sequence). J lost 8 bases, V lost 0 bases, and 7 bases had no gene match.

The V gene is TRBV9, the J gene TRBJ2-7; 7 nucleotides align to TRBD1. The V gene end was trimmed by 0 bases and the J gene end by 7 bases; junction bases not matched to a gene: 4. The CDR3 runs to 13 residues. The germline V gene encodes CDR1 SGDLS and CDR2 YYNGEE. CDR3: CASSVGAGGEQYF. DNA of the CDR3: TGTGCCAGCAGCGTAGGGGCAGGGGGAGAGCAGTACTTC. Using reference TRBV9 and TRBJ2-7 for the parts outside the CDR3, the full variable domain is DSGVTQTPKHLITATGQRVTLRCSPRSGDLSVYWYQQSLDQGLQFLIQYYNGEERAKGNILERFSAQQFPDLHSELNLSSLELGDSALYFCASSVGAGGEQYFGPGTRLTVT.

The rearrangement links TRBV29-1 to TRBJ1-1, with D hard to call. CDR3 size: 13 residues. Per the germline V gene, CDR1 is SQVTM and CDR2 is ANQGSEA. V lost 6 bases, J lost 0 bases, and 11 bases lay in between. The CDR3 loop reads CSVNRVLNTEAFF. As DNA, the CDR3 is TGCAGCGTCAACCGGGTTTTGAACACTGAAGCTTTCTTT.

This chain uses TRBV15 with TRBJ2-7, with 7 nucleotides matching TRBD1. This CDR3 is built from 14 residues. Germline-derived CDR1 and CDR2 are LNHNV and YYDKDF (reference sequence). The trim removed 0 bases at V and 6 bases at J, leaving 5 bases unmatched. The CDR3 region is CATSRDRDSSEQYF. CDR3 nucleotides: TGTGCCACCAGCAGAGATCGGGACAGTAGCGAGCAGTACTTC.

The chain uses TRBV7-2 and TRBJ1-5; 11 bases are a match to TRBD1. The CDR3 extends over 15 amino acids. Germline CDR1 reads SGHTA; CDR2 reads FQGNSA. With V trimmed by 5 bases and J by 4 bases, 4 bases remained unmatched. Here the CDR3 reads CASSLGTGGNQPQHF. The CDR3 DNA is TGTGCCAGCAGCCTCGGGACAGGGGGTAATCAGCCCCAGCATTTT. The full variable domain, completed using reference TRBV7-2 and TRBJ1-5, is GAGVSQSPSNKVTEKGKDVELRCDPISGHTALYWYRQSLGQGLEFLIYFQGNSAPDKSGLPSDRFSAERTGGSVSTLTIQRTQQEDSAVYLCASSLGTGGNQPQHFGDGTRLSIL.

The chain links TRBV5-1 to TRBJ1-1, with TRBD1 as a possible D gene (5 bases). Trimming shortened V by 6 bases and J by 0 bases, and 12 bases separated the two germline ends. Germline V CDR1 and CDR2: SGHRS, YFSETQ. The CDR3 length is 14 residues. As DNA, the CDR3 is TGCGCCAGCAAGGGAGGGGCCTTGAACACTGAAGCTTTCTTT. Its translation: CASKGGALNTEAFF.